These 30 T cell receptor beta chains share one sample of origin, sequenced in a study of blood T cell repertoires in COVID-19. Sequencing was performed with immunoSEQ multiplex PCR; in TCRdb, only in-frame clones are kept and a portion is missing. The sample lists some 250,000 clones, around nine tenths occurring once. The sequencing input was peripheral blood. These receptors came from a middle-aged woman who had recovered from COVID-19.

The CDR3 protein is CASSPLASGAGADTQYF. CDR3 nucleotides: TGTGCCAGCTCACCACTGGCTAGCGGCGCTGGGGCAGATACGCAGTATTTT. The chain employs TRBV18 and TRBJ2-3, with 7 bases lining up with TRBD2. Germline loops: CDR1 KGHSH, CDR2 LQKENI. This CDR3 has 17 residues. The junction had 11 bases not matched to a gene; V was cut back by 1 base and J by 4 bases.

The J gene is TRBJ1-5, the V gene TRBV15; D gene ambiguous. The CDR3 sequence is 16 residues long. With 5 bases removed from V and 4 bases from J, the gap between germline ends came to 18 bases. CDR1 LNHNV and CDR2 YYDKDF come from the germline V gene (reference sequence). The CDR3 sequence: CATSPPVGPGNQPQHF. The CDR3 DNA sequence: TGTGCCACCAGCCCCCCGGTGGGCCCGGGGAATCAGCCCCAGCATTTT.

The rearrangement joins TRBV4-2 to TRBJ1-5; TRBD1 is a possible D gene (5 bases). V lost 1 base and J 6 bases, leaving 7 bases between the germline ends. This CDR3 comprises 13 residues. Per germline, CDR1 LGHNA and CDR2 YNFKEQ. CDR3 sequence reads: CASSQGGGQPQHF. DNA for the CDR3: TGTGCCAGCAGCCAAGGGGGCGGTCAGCCCCAGCATTTT.

The chain employs TRBV5-1 and TRBJ2-1, with TRBD2 matching over 14 bases. CDR1 SGHRS and CDR2 YFSETQ come from the germline V gene. V shed 4 bases and J 6 bases; nucleotides not matched to a gene: 0. The CDR3 has 14 residues. The CDR3 DNA is TGCGCCAGCAGCGGACTAGCGGGAGGCAATGAGCAGTTCTTC. Encoded protein: CASSGLAGGNEQFF.

This clone was seen just once. The chain links TRBV7-9 to TRBJ2-3; 8 bases fit TRBD2. The CDR3 contains 15 residues. After removal of 5 bases from V and 4 bases from J, the junction contained 8 bases not matched to a gene. From germline, CDR1 is SEHNR and CDR2 FQNEAQ (reference sequence). The CDR3 sequence: CASSPRLAGADTQYF. The CDR3 DNA follows: TGTGCCAGCAGCCCAAGGCTAGCGGGCGCAGATACGCAGTATTTT. The full variable domain, its missing parts supplied by reference TRBV7-9 and TRBJ2-3, is DTGVSQNPRHKITKRGQNVTFRCDPISEHNRLYWYRQTLGQGPEFLTYFQNEAQLEKSRLLSDRFSAERPKGSFSTLEIQRTEQGDSAMYLCASSPRLAGADTQYFGPGTRLTVL.

The chain carries TRBV7-9 and TRBJ2-7; 10 positions agree with TRBD1. This CDR3 spans 15 amino acids. In germline, CDR1 is SEHNR, CDR2 FQNEAQ (reference sequence). V dropped 1 base and J dropped 6; count of bases not matched to a gene: 6. CDR3 DNA: TGTGCCAGCAGCTTAGGGACAGGGGGAATTGGCGAGCAGTACTTC. It specifies CASSLGTGGIGEQYF.

The CDR3 spells CASSHLAGAADTQYF. The CDR3 region has the DNA TGTGCCAGCAGCCACCTAGCGGGAGCGGCAGATACGCAGTATTTT. The V gene is TRBV11-1, the J gene TRBJ2-3; 10 nucleotides match TRBD2. The V segment lost 5 bases and the J segment 4 bases; nucleotides outside the gene matches: 6. This CDR3 contains 15 residues. The V gene's germline CDR1 is SGHAT and CDR2 FQDESV (reference sequence).

The chain is built from TRBV24-1 and TRBJ1-1; tentative D call: TRBD1 (5 bases). In germline, CDR1 is KGHDR, CDR2 SFDVKD. The CDR3 loop spans 16 amino acids. Trimming pared 3 bases from V and 4 bases from J, leaving 17 bases between. The CDR3 reads CATSDPAQSGGTEAFF. The CDR3 nucleotides are TGTGCCACCAGTGATCCTGCCCAGTCGGGGGGCACTGAAGCTTTCTTT.

The chain recombines TRBV29-1 with TRBJ2-1, with TRBD2 matching over 14 bases. Germline V gene sequence: CDR1 SQVTM, CDR2 ANQGSEA. This CDR3 spans 16 amino acids. Trimming took 4 bases from V and 5 from J; bases not matched to a gene: 7. Here the CDR3 DNA reads TGCAGCGTTGCCCCTAGACTAGCGGGAGGGCACAATGAGCAGTTCTTC. Translated, it gives CSVAPRLAGGHNEQFF.

The rearrangement uses TRBV16 and TRBJ2-2; weak D call: TRBD1 (5 bases). CDR1 and CDR2 from the germline V gene are KGHSY and FQNENV. The CDR3 extends over 15 amino acids. The V end lost 0 bases, the J end lost 0 bases, and 5 bases lay between the germline ends. CDR3 sequence reads: CASSQSGPNTGELFF. The CDR3 nucleotides are TGTGCCAGCAGCCAATCGGGGCCGAACACCGGGGAGCTGTTTTTT.

This clone was seen more than once but under ten times. V is TRBV6-5 and J is TRBJ2-7, with D unclear. The CDR3 sequence is 13 residues long. Per germline, CDR1 MNHEY and CDR2 SVGAGI. V was pared by 2 bases and J by 6 bases, with 11 bases between. CDR3 amino acids: CASSYPPPGEQYF. In nucleotides, the CDR3 is TGTGCCAGCAGTTACCCCCCGCCCGGCGAGCAGTACTTC.

The CDR3, as DNA: TGTGCCAGCAGCAGGCGGGAGCGTGTCACAGATACGCAGTATTTT. Amino acid sequence: CASSRRERVTDTQYF. V gene TRBV7-9 combines with J gene TRBJ2-3; 7 bases agree with TRBD2. The CDR3 is 15 amino acids. The V gene's germline CDR1 is SEHNR and CDR2 FQNEAQ (reference sequence). V shed 5 bases and J 2 bases; nucleotides not matched to a gene: 7.

This clone was seen a single time. This chain joins TRBV12-1 and TRBJ2-3; TRBD2 is taken as the D call from the table, unchecked against the DNA. TRBV12-1 is shown as a pseudogene. This CDR3 is built from 12 residues. As DNA, the CDR3 is TGTGCCAGCAGCTCCCCCCCGGGGACGCAGTATTTT. Encoded protein: CASSSPPGTQYF.

The sample holds many counts of this clone. The chain links TRBV19 to TRBJ2-2; 10 bases line up with TRBD1. Trimming removed 8 bases from V and 5 bases from J; junction bases left unmatched: 2. Germline loops: CDR1 LNHDA, CDR2 SQIVND (reference sequence). This CDR3 spans 13 amino acids. CDR3 region: CASGQGVTGELFF. CDR3 in DNA: TGTGCCAGTGGACAGGGGGTGACCGGGGAGCTGTTTTTT.

The CDR3 nucleotides are TGTGCCAGCAGCCCCCTAGGGGGCCCCCCAAGCTCCTACAATGAGCAGTTCTTC. It specifies CASSPLGGPPSSYNEQFF. The chain is built from TRBV7-3 and TRBJ2-1; TRBD1 matches 7 bases. Germline V lookup: CDR1 SGHTA, CDR2 FQGTGA. Unmatched junction bases numbered 13, after V lost 5 bases and J lost 0 bases. The CDR3 extends over 18 amino acids.

The chain uses TRBV7-2 and TRBJ1-2, with TRBD1 matching over 8 bases. The V gene's germline CDR1 is SGHTA and CDR2 FQGNSA. This CDR3 has 17 amino acids. V shed 0 bases, J shed 0 bases, and the junction held 6 bases outside the gene matches. The CDR3 is CASSLAVGTGPNYGYTF. The CDR3 nucleotides are TGTGCCAGCAGCTTAGCGGTTGGGACAGGTCCTAACTATGGCTACACCTTC.

The J gene is TRBJ1-4, the V gene TRBV5-5, with 8 nucleotides matching TRBD1. The length of the CDR3 is 16 residues. CDR1 is SGHKS, CDR2 YYEKEE, per germline (reference sequence). The junction had 8 bases not matched to a gene; V was cut back by 4 bases and J by 3 bases. The chain's CDR3 is CASSTRGLGPNEKLFF. CDR3 coding DNA: TGTGCCAGCAGCACCAGGGGGCTCGGGCCTAATGAAAAACTGTTTTTT.

This clone was detected once. The chain is built from TRBV7-6 and TRBJ2-7; 13 bases match TRBD2. Trimming took 1 base from V and 5 from J; bases not matched to a gene: 8. CDR3 length: 17 residues. Germline CDR1 SGHVS, CDR2 FNYEAQ. CDR3 amino acids: CASSLGPLAGGIHEQYF. The DNA of the CDR3 is TGTGCCAGCAGCTTAGGGCCACTAGCGGGAGGGATCCACGAGCAGTACTTC. Looking up the rest from reference TRBV7-6 and TRBJ2-7 gives the full variable domain: GAGVSQSPRYKVTKRGQDVALRCDPISGHVSLYWYRQALGQGPEFLTYFNYEAQQDKSGLPNDRFSAERPEGSISTLTIQRTEQRDSAMYRCASSLGPLAGGIHEQYFGPGTRLTVT.

The chain recombines TRBV27 with TRBJ1-1, with a tentative D call TRBD1 (5 bases). The V gene's germline CDR1 is MNHEY and CDR2 SMNVEV (reference sequence). There are 17 residues in the CDR3. The germline V and J ends were trimmed by 2 bases and 0 bases, with 16 bases remaining between them. The CDR3 loop is CASSLGVQGRMNTEAFF. DNA for the CDR3: TGTGCCAGCAGTTTAGGGGTCCAGGGTCGCATGAACACTGAAGCTTTCTTT.

This clone occurred once. The rearrangement links TRBV3-1 (or the pseudogene TRBV3-2) to TRBJ2-7; tentatively, D is TRBD2 (8 bases). Germline CDR1 and CDR2: LGHDT and YNNKEL (reference sequence). The ends were cut back, 1 base at V and 6 bases at J, with 25 bases in the middle. CDR3 length equals 18 residues. The CDR3 loop reads CASSQGEGDSASGGEQYF. The DNA for the CDR3 is TGTGCCAGCAGCCAAGGGGAGGGGGACAGCGCCAGCGGGGGCGAGCAGTACTTC.

The V gene is TRBV6-2 or TRBV6-3, the J gene TRBJ2-7, with TRBD2 matching over 7 bases. Germline V CDR1 and CDR2: MNHEY, SVGEGT. This CDR3 has 17 residues. V dropped 4 bases and J dropped 6; count of bases not matched to a gene: 18. CDR3 region: CASSSMAGDRGWPEQYV. The CDR3 DNA is TGTGCCAGCAGTTCAATGGCGGGAGACCGGGGTTGGCCCGAGCAGTACGTC.

The V and J genes are TRBV27 and TRBJ2-1; TRBD2 matches 7 bases. This CDR3 region has 14 residues. J was trimmed by 4 bases and V by 8 bases; bases with no gene match: 8. CDR1 and CDR2 (germline): MNHEY, SMNVEV (reference sequence). In DNA form, the CDR3 reads TGTGCCAGCGGTGGGCTAGCGGTTTACAATGAGCAGTTCTTC. Translated, it gives CASGGLAVYNEQFF.

This CDR3 is CASSLPTGQGSPNTEAFF. The CDR3 DNA reads as TGTGCCAGCAGCCTCCCCACGGGACAGGGGTCCCCGAACACTGAAGCTTTCTTT. The chain joins TRBV28 to TRBJ1-1, with 10 bases that match TRBD1. This CDR3 has 18 amino acids. With V trimmed by 6 bases and J by 1 base, 14 bases remained unmatched. Per the germline V gene, CDR1 is MDHEN and CDR2 is SYDVKM.

This chain connects TRBV27 to TRBJ1-6; TRBD1 might be the D (5 bases). Per germline, CDR1 MNHEY and CDR2 SMNVEV (reference sequence). The CDR3 totals 16 residues. Deletions cut 3 bases from V and 6 bases from J, with 15 bases between. The CDR3 here is CASSFLGSGGNSPLHF. The CDR3 DNA is TGTGCCAGCAGTTTCCTCGGGAGCGGGGGTAATTCACCCCTCCACTTT.

This clone was detected only a few times. The gene calls are TRBV24-1 and TRBJ2-1; TRBD2 matches 9 bases. The V segment lost 9 bases and the J segment 0 bases; nucleotides outside the gene matches: 5. This CDR3 spans 15 amino acids. Germline lookup yields CDR1 KGHDR and CDR2 SFDVKD. CDR3 sequence: CATLAGTSSYNEQFF. For the CDR3, the DNA is TGTGCCACCCTAGCGGGGACCAGCTCCTACAATGAGCAGTTCTTC.

The chain carries TRBV11-2 and TRBJ1-3; weak D call: TRBD1 (5 bases). The CDR3 has 16 amino acids. Trimming shortened V by 6 bases and J by 0 bases, and 15 bases separated the two germline ends. CDR1 and CDR2 (germline): SGHAT, FQNNGV. CDR3 nucleotide sequence: TGTGCCAGCAGTCTACAGGATTCCCGCTCTGGAAACACCATATATTTT. Its translation is CASSLQDSRSGNTIYF.

The rearrangement joins TRBV30 to TRBJ2-7; 8 nucleotides line up with TRBD1. J was trimmed by 6 bases and V by 5 bases; bases with no gene match: 6. CDR1 and CDR2 (germline): GTSNPN, SVGIG (reference sequence). This CDR3 spans 12 amino acids. CDR3 coding DNA: TGTGCCTGGGCGACAGGGGTTCGCGAGCAGTACTTC. This translates into CAWATGVREQYF.

This chain uses TRBV27 with TRBJ1-2, with TRBD1 matching over 9 bases. V lost 1 base, J lost 7 bases, and 1 base stayed unmatched. CDR1 and CDR2 from the germline V gene are MNHEY and SMNVEV (reference sequence). This CDR3 comprises 13 residues. The CDR3 loop reads CASSLWGQGGYTF. CDR3 nucleotide sequence: TGTGCCAGCAGTTTATGGGGACAGGGTGGCTACACCTTC.

This clone was seen a handful of times. The V and J genes are TRBV12-3 or TRBV12-4 and TRBJ2-7, with 7 bases aligning to TRBD2. V was clipped by 3 bases and J by 2 bases; unmatched bases: 1. This CDR3 is 13 amino acids long. CDR3 region: CASSLLAAYEQYF. The CDR3 DNA reads TGTGCCAGCAGTTTGCTAGCGGCCTACGAGCAGTACTTC.

This sequence joins TRBV25-1 and TRBJ2-2; 9 bases match TRBD2. CDR1 and CDR2 (germline): MGHDK, SYGVNS. The J segment lost 5 bases and the V segment lost 6 bases, leaving 13 bases of the junction unmatched. The CDR3 has 17 residues. Here the CDR3 DNA reads TGTGCCAGCAGCCCTTATGGCGGGAGGGGTGGGACCGGGGAGCTGTTTTTT. This translates into CASSPYGGRGGTGELFF.